This section outlines one T cell receptor (beta chain) sequence together with its context. Its specificity is not known. The time point denotes: week 23, last vaccination. Topical imiquimod was applied with each vaccine dose, which held 300 ug of mutant IDH1 20-mer peptide. The data were taken from a study of a mutant IDH1 vaccine in newly diagnosed glioma. Study-wide context: Among treated patients, around 60% were male and about 40% female, and mean age was around 40 years. Study conclusions and caveats: Changes in top peripheral clonotypes did not appear linked to pseudoprogression.

Germline V gives CDR1 SGHRS, CDR2 YFSETQ. CDR3 length: 18 amino acids. V lost 0 bases and J lost 3; bases outside the gene matches: 14. TCRdb keeps only in-frame clones here, not all; method: immunoSEQ multiplex PCR. The data contain fewer than 30,000 clones, around 80% of them singletons. This material consisted of PBMCs, taken from a glioma patient whose treatment included an IDH1 peptide vaccine. The source of this sequence is a woman aged 18-29 years with glioma. V and J are TRBV5-1 and TRBJ1-1, with 7 bases aligning to TRBD1. The CDR3 loop is CASSLEGQHTRSDTEAFF. The CDR3 DNA is TGCGCCAGCAGCTTGGAGGGACAGCACACTCGGTCTGACACTGAAGCTTTCTTT.